This T cell receptor beta chain was documented in a study of blood T cells in healthy people across ages (dated by TCRdb to about 2015). With respect to the entire study: In model experiments, template switching captured about one uniquely barcoded TCR beta cDNA molecule for every two T cells. Using deep sequencing normalized with unique cDNA molecular identifiers, the study measured how TCR beta repertoire diversity changes with age. The donors were split into four age groups: young (average around 17 years), middle-aged (39), aged (62) and long-lived (roughly 86). To avoid experimental bias, donors of different ages were distributed randomly across sequencing lanes. Using the same blood draw, the study looked at two additional independent replicas of 1 million unique cDNA reads for two donors, one aged 18 to 30 and the other aged 80 or older.

This clonotype was counted a few times. The antigen this receptor binds is unknown. Per-nucleotide qualities are absent, and no much larger clonotype sits a single base away. Broader findings and caveats from the paper: Because donor CMV infection status was unknown, age-related changes in expanded clonotypes were potentially confounded. Observed TCR beta diversity correlated strongly with the percentage of naive T cells measured by flow cytometry. Because profiling used bulk unsorted PBMCs, naive and antigen-experienced compartments could not be compared conclusively. Estimates of total diversity based on one million sequenced T cells were considered lower bounds and underestimates. Observed TCR beta diversity per million T cells fell roughly linearly with age, and a significant reduction was already apparent by age around 39. The long-lived group showed more naive CD4+ T cells, fewer expanded clones and increased TCR diversity than the aged group, suggesting age selection.

V was cut back by 1 base and J by 10 bases, leaving a gap of 16 bases between them. According to the germline V gene, CDR1 reads MGHRA and CDR2 reads YSYEKL. The CDR3 contains 15 residues, cysteine and phenylalanine counted. Only the CDR3 DNA stays, 45 bases, in frame from base 1. The library came from 5' RACE. Data came from an Illumina HiSeq 2500. A second roughly 7 to 11 cycle PCR used a sample-barcoded 5' primer and a J-beta primer mix. Each TCR beta cDNA molecule received a unique molecular identifier from a template-switch 5' adaptor carrying 12 random nucleotides. At least 2.5 million CDR3-containing paired-end reads were obtained from each sample. First-strand cDNA was synthesized from all RNA with the Mint cDNA synthesis kit, primed by a TRBC-specific oligonucleotide. Following uracil-DNA glycosylase treatment, all cDNA underwent a first 18-cycle PCR with the universal primers M1SS and BC2_uni_R. In the original analysis: For normalization, 1 million high-quality reads were randomly selected from each sample, with every read carrying a distinct molecular identifier. Reads sharing molecular identifiers were discarded rather than binned into consensus sequences. MiTCR, run with a Q25 quality threshold and the strictest error-elimination algorithm, handled CDR3 identification, clonotype clustering and error correction. Lower-bound total TCR beta diversity was estimated with a nonparametric unseen species model using Euler transformation. Starting from the raw public reads, TCRdb applied fastp trimming at Q25, assembled clones with MiXCR and retained in-frame beta chains. Each CDR3 protein appears once, grouped with its most common genes and DNA. For this entry, the V and J calls and clone size follow TCRdb and not the study's own pipeline. The sample records some 1.5 million distinct CDR3 sequences, 28% of which are singletons. About 7.7% of the sample is taken by the ten largest.

Donors were about 36 systemically healthy Caucasian individuals from Russia aged roughly 6 to 100 years. Each donor gave roughly 11 milliliters of peripheral blood, drawn into EDTA-treated Vacutainer tubes. Ficoll-Paque density-gradient centrifugation was used to isolate PBMCs, with at least 6.5 million per sample. Total RNA was extracted from PBMCs with Trizol reagent, with at least 6 micrograms obtained per sample. The percentages of naive CD45RAhigh/CD27high T cells were determined by flow cytometry on a PBMC aliquot from every donor. The chain is made from TRBV4-1 and TRBJ1-4; there is no confident call for the D gene. What was sequenced was blood. This clonotype was sampled from a woman aged 25 to 45 in good health. The CDR3 region reads CASSQVGQETGKLFF. The nucleotide sequence reads as follows: TGCGCCAGCAGCCAAGTGGGTCAGGAGACGGGAAAACTGTTTTTT.